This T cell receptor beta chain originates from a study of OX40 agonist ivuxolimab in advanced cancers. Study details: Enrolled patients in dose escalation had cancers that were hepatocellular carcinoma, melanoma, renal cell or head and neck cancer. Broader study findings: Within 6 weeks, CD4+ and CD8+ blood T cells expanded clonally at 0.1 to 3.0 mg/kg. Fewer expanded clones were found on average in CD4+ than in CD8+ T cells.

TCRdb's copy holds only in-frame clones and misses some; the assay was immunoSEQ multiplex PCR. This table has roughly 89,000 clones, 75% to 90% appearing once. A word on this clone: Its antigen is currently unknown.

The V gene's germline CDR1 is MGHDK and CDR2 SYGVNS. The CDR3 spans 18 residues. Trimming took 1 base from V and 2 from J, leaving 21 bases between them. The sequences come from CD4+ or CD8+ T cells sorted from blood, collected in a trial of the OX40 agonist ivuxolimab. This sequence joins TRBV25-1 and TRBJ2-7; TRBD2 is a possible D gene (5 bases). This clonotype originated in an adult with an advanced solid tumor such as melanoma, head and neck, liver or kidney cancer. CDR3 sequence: CASSESSGRGPSTYEQYF. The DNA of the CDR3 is TGTGCCAGCAGTGAATCGAGCGGCAGAGGCCCATCCACCTACGAGCAGTACTTC.